A selection of T cell receptor beta chains follows, all from one sample in a study of control samples from healthy donors and cancer patients. The table came from immunoSEQ multiplex PCR; TCRdb's copy has only in-frame clones and leaves some out. The sample contains about 140,000 clones, 94% of which appear only once. Sequenced sample: blood. The receptor set was obtained from a man aged 40-49 years in good health. Each CDR3 is given with its conserved first and last residue. Fields, in order: D gene, V gene, J gene, clone size, CDR3 DNA, CDR3 protein. The D gene is left open where the match is weak. Clone size is shown for a subset of rows, as once, few, many or a class of expanded clone.

>.|TRBV5-6|TRBJ1-4|.
TGTGCCAGCAGCTTGGATACAACTAATGAAAAACTGTTTTTT
CASSLDTTNEKLFF
>.|TRBV5-1|TRBJ2-6|.
TGCGCCAGCAGCTTCGACGGTAGGGCTCTCGGGGCCAACGTCCTGACTTTC
CASSFDGRALGANVLTF
>TRBD2|TRBV27|TRBJ2-3|.
TGTGCCAGCAGTTTCCGACTAGCGGGAGGTCTAGATACGCAGTATTTT
CASSFRLAGGLDTQYF
>TRBD1|TRBV10-3|TRBJ2-1|.
TGTGCCATCAGTGAGACAGGGGGCTTGGGCAATGAGCAGTTCTTC
CAISETGGLGNEQFF
>.|TRBV7-9|TRBJ2-2|.
TGTGCCAGCAGCTTATTGCTCACCGGGGAGCTGTTTTTT
CASSLLLTGELFF
>.|TRBV18|TRBJ2-7|.
TGTGCCAGCTCCGCCAACAGGGCGAGCGAGCAGTACTTC
CASSANRASEQYF
>.|TRBV6-2/TRBV6-3|TRBJ2-3|.
TGTGCCAGCAGTTACCCCCCGACAATGAGGGTGAGCACAGATACGCAGTATTTT
CASSYPPTMRVSTDTQYF
>TRBD2|TRBV6-5|TRBJ2-3|.
TGTGCCAGCAGTACTAGCGGCACAGATACGCAGTATTTT
CASSTSGTDTQYF
>TRBD1|TRBV10-3|TRBJ2-7|.
TGTGCCGTCAAAGACAGGGACCGATACGAGCAGTACTTC
CAVKDRDRYEQYF
>.|TRBV5-6|TRBJ2-7|.
TGTGCCAGCAGCTTTGAACCCTACGAGCAGTACTTC
CASSFEPYEQYF
>.|TRBV27|TRBJ2-3|once
TGTGCCAGCAGTATAACCCACAGCACAGATACGCAGTATTTT
CASSITHSTDTQYF
>.|TRBV5-4|TRBJ1-2|.
TGTGCCAGCAGCTCAGGGATTAGCTATGGCTACACCTTC
CASSSGISYGYTF
>TRBD1|TRBV5-1|TRBJ1-3|.
TGCGCCAGCAGCCCGGGACAGCTACACACCATATATTTT
CASSPGQLHTIYF
>.|TRBV19|TRBJ1-2|.
TGTGCCAGTAGGGGAGGACCGGGCTATGGCTACACCTTC
CASRGGPGYGYTF
>.|TRBV27|TRBJ1-1|.
TGTGCCAGCAGTTTATCAGGAGGCAGGGGTCGAGCTTTCTTT
CASSLSGGRGRAFF
>TRBD1|TRBV23-1|TRBJ1-2|.
TGCGCCAGCAGTCCCAAGAGGACAGGCGGGGACTATGGCTACACCTTC
CASSPKRTGGDYGYTF
>TRBD1|TRBV11-3|TRBJ2-5|.
TGTGCCAGCAGCTTATCGACAGGGAATCCCCAGTACTTC
CASSLSTGNPQYF
>TRBD2|TRBV7-2|TRBJ2-5|.
TGTGCCAGCAGCCCTAGCGGCGGCAGCCTTGTCCGGACCCAGTACTTC
CASSPSGGSLVRTQYF
>.|TRBV3-1/TRBV3-2|TRBJ1-1|.
TGTGCCAGCAGCCCCAGGGGTCGCACTGAAGCTTTCTTT
CASSPRGRTEAFF
>TRBD2|TRBV5-1|TRBJ2-3|.
TGCGCCAGCAGCATAGCGGGAGGGCCAACAGATACGCAGTATTTT
CASSIAGGPTDTQYF
>TRBD1|TRBV7-2|TRBJ1-2|.
TGTGCCAGCAGCCCAACTTCCGGGACAGGGCTTTACTATGGCTACACCTTC
CASSPTSGTGLYYGYTF
>.|TRBV3-1/TRBV3-2|TRBJ2-7|.
TGTGCCAGCAGCCAAGATCTAACACTCTCCTACGAGCAGTACTTC
CASSQDLTLSYEQYF
>TRBD2|TRBV19|TRBJ2-7|.
TGTGCCAGTAGGACTAGCGGGGTCTCCTACGAGCAGTACTTC
CASRTSGVSYEQYF
>TRBD1|TRBV4-1|TRBJ2-7|.
TGCGCCAGCAGCCACCTGGGACAGGGGCTCTACGAGCAGTACTTC
CASSHLGQGLYEQYF
>.|TRBV5-6|TRBJ2-7|.
TGTGCCAGCAGCTTGGTTGGGGCCGCCGCCTACGAGCAGTACTTC
CASSLVGAAAYEQYF
>TRBD1|TRBV6-2/TRBV6-3|TRBJ2-1|.
TGTGCCAGCAGCGGACAGGCCGCCTACAATGAGCAGTTCTTC
CASSGQAAYNEQFF
>TRBD2|TRBV11-2|TRBJ2-7|.
TGTGCCAGCAGCTTAGATAGGCGGGGACTAGCGGGAGAATACGAGCAGTACTTC
CASSLDRRGLAGEYEQYF
>.|TRBV6-5|TRBJ2-7|.
TGTGCCAGCAGAGCAGATCAGGGGTGGTACGAGCAGTACTTC
CASRADQGWYEQYF
>.|TRBV28|TRBJ1-1|.
TGTGCCAGCAGTGCAGGGACGCACACTGAAGCTTTCTTT
CASSAGTHTEAFF
>TRBD1|TRBV30|TRBJ1-5|.
TGTGCCTGGAGTTCCGGGACAGGGCCCAGGCAGCCCCAGCATTTT
CAWSSGTGPRQPQHF
>.|TRBV11-2|TRBJ1-1|.
TGTGCCAGCAGGCTTTGGGCGGGGAACACTGAAGCTTTCTTT
CASRLWAGNTEAFF
>TRBD2|TRBV5-1|TRBJ2-5|.
TGCGCCAGCAGCTTGGCCGTCGCGGGGGGAGGTGAGACCCAGTACTTC
CASSLAVAGGGETQYF
>.|TRBV11-2|TRBJ1-1|.
TGTGCCAGCAGCTTTGCAGGCACGAACACTGAAGCTTTCTTT
CASSFAGTNTEAFF
>TRBD1|TRBV19|TRBJ1-5|once
TGTGCCAGTAGTGCGACAGGGGGAGCGCAGCCCCAGCATTTT
CASSATGGAQPQHF
>TRBD1|TRBV5-1|TRBJ2-7|.
TGCGCCAGCAGCCCTCCGGGACAGGGAGCATACGAGCAGTACTTC
CASSPPGQGAYEQYF
>.|TRBV2|TRBJ2-3|once
TGTGCCAGCACTCGAACGAGGCCAGATACGCAGTATTTT
CASTRTRPDTQYF
>TRBD2|TRBV18|TRBJ2-3|.
TGTGCCAGCTCACCACCGACTAGCGGGGGGTTTAACACAGATACGCAGTATTTT
CASSPPTSGGFNTDTQYF